These 27 T cell receptor beta chains were sequenced from one sample in a study of T cells in Graves' hyperthyroidism and ophthalmopathy. It was RNA transcripts that yielded the amplified TCR beta CDR3 regions. Using the HTBI primer set, a first-round RT-PCR was run on the TCR CDR3. One entry per CDR3 protein results from TCRdb running MiXCR on the multiplex PCR reads. The repertoire holds about 510,000 distinct CDR3 sequences, 14% seen once, with about 14% in the top ten. Sequenced sample: blood. All receptors derive from a woman in her 40s with Graves' hyperthyroidism.

At least ten counts were recorded for this clonotype. V usage is TRBV20-1 and J usage is TRBJ2-1, with TRBD2 matching 8 bases. The germline CDR1 and CDR2 sequences are DFQATT and SNEGSKA (reference sequence). Trimming cost V 2 bases and J 0 bases; bases outside gene matches: 12. CDR3 length: 18 residues. CDR3 nucleotide sequence: TGCAGTGCTAGAACCCGAAGGACTAGCCAAAACTCCTACAATGAGCAGTTCTTC. Translating it yields CSARTRRTSQNSYNEQFF.

The genes are TRBV9 and TRBJ1-1; 7 positions match TRBD1. V dropped 1 base and J dropped 0; count of bases not matched to a gene: 18. Germline V gives CDR1 SGDLS, CDR2 YYNGEE. This CDR3 region has 20 residues. The CDR3 DNA sequence: TGTGCCAGCAGCGTACACGGAGGGGGCTTCGGTGGGACCATGAACACTGAAGCTTTCTTT. Translation: CASSVHGGGFGGTMNTEAFF.

Ten or more counts support this clonotype. This chain joins TRBV28 and TRBJ1-6; 9 bases line up with TRBD1. The CDR3 consists of 14 residues. Germline CDR1 and CDR2: MDHEN and SYDVKM. V shed 7 bases and J 12 bases; nucleotides not matched to a gene: 10. The CDR3 loop reads CASNGHTGGVPLHF. DNA for the CDR3: TGTGCCAGCAATGGTCATACAGGGGGCGTACCCCTCCACTTT.

This clonotype was detected a few times. The chain links TRBV29-1 to TRBJ1-2; D unresolved. This CDR3 has 13 amino acids. Trimming stripped 6 bases from V and 0 bases from J, with 11 bases between. The germline V gene has CDR1 SQVTM and CDR2 ANQGSEA. The CDR3 sequence is CSVWSPANYGYTF. The CDR3, as DNA: TGCAGCGTATGGTCCCCAGCTAACTATGGCTACACCTTC.

A remark on this clonotype: Given a much more abundant clone one base away, this may be a read error. The V gene is TRBV3-1, the J gene TRBJ2-7; 10 bases match TRBD1. CDR1 and CDR2 (germline): LGHDT, YNNKEL (reference sequence). This CDR3 contains 15 residues. The CDR3 loop is CASSGDRGRLYGQYF. For the CDR3, the DNA is TGTGCCAGCAGTGGAGACAGGGGGCGCTTATACGGGCAGTACTTC.

Only a few counts were recorded for this clonotype. The V and J genes are TRBV7-9 and TRBJ2-3; TRBD2 aligns across 11 bases. This CDR3 region has 17 residues. The V segment lost 5 bases and the J segment 8 bases; nucleotides outside the gene matches: 15. CDR1 SEHNR and CDR2 FQNEAQ come from the germline V gene (reference sequence). The CDR3 here is CASSRLAGPFSPGTQYF. In DNA, the CDR3 is TGTGCCAGCAGCCGACTAGCGGGACCGTTTTCGCCGGGTACGCAGTATTTT.

This clonotype was seen repeatedly, ten times or more. This sequence joins TRBV27 and TRBJ1-6, with D possibly being TRBD1 (5 bases). Germline CDR1 reads MNHEY; CDR2 reads SMNVEV (reference sequence). Trimming pared 4 bases from V and 10 bases from J, leaving 11 bases between. The CDR3 length is 13 residues. The CDR3 is CASSSGPSSPLHF. The CDR3 bases are TGTGCCAGCAGTTCGGGACCTTCATCACCCCTCCACTTT.

This clonotype has ten or more counts. The chain links TRBV20-1 to TRBJ2-1; 8 bases agree with TRBD1. This CDR3 is built from 14 residues. Germline values: CDR1 DFQATT, CDR2 SNEGSKA (reference sequence). Germline trimming cut 2 bases from V and 10 bases from J; bases unmatched to any gene: 10. The CDR3 sequence is CSARTGTGIGEQFF. The CDR3 bases are TGCAGTGCTAGAACGGGGACAGGAATCGGGGAGCAGTTCTTC.

This clonotype was counted at least ten times. This rearrangement joins TRBV20-1 to TRBJ2-7, with 12 bases that match TRBD1. There are 13 residues in the CDR3. Germline V lookup: CDR1 DFQATT, CDR2 SNEGSKA (reference sequence). After removal of 5 bases from V and 6 bases from J, the junction contained 5 bases not matched to a gene. The CDR3 here is CSALRDRGLEQYF. CDR3 nucleotide sequence: TGCAGTGCTCTCCGGGACAGGGGGCTCGAGCAGTACTTC.

This clonotype occurred a few times. The V call is TRBV20-1, the J call TRBJ2-5; 7 bases line up with TRBD1. The CDR3 extends over 12 amino acids. V shed 4 bases, J shed 9 bases, and the junction held 8 bases outside the gene matches. Germline lookup yields CDR1 DFQATT and CDR2 SNEGSKA (reference sequence). The CDR3 DNA sequence: TGCAGTGCTAAACAGGGGCCTGGGGCCCAGTACTTC. Protein: CSAKQGPGAQYF.

In DNA, the CDR3 is TGTGCCAGCAGCTTAAGCCATGGTTATAGCAATCAGCCCCAGCATTTT. Its translation is CASSLSHGYSNQPQHF. This chain joins TRBV7-9 and TRBJ1-5; no reliable D call. V gave up 2 bases and J gave up 0 bases, with 11 bases separating them. Germline V CDR1 and CDR2: SEHNR, FQNEAQ (reference sequence). The CDR3 is made up of 16 amino acids.

This clonotype was counted ten times or more. The chain combines TRBV6-1 with TRBJ2-7; D unclear. CDR1 is MNHNS, CDR2 SASEGT, per germline. The CDR3 is made up of 15 amino acids. Between the trimmed V and J ends, which lost 2 bases and 3 bases, there was a span of 14 bases. CDR3 sequence (DNA): TGTGCCAGCAGTGAAAGCGAACCGAGATTCTACGAGCAGTACTTC. It encodes CASSESEPRFYEQYF.

This clonotype was detected many times. The V and J genes are TRBV5-1 and TRBJ2-1; 7 positions agree with TRBD2. V shed 7 bases and J 5 bases; nucleotides not matched to a gene: 6. This CDR3 has 13 amino acids. From germline, CDR1 is SGHRS and CDR2 YFSETQ. Written as DNA, the CDR3 is TGCGCCAGCTGCCGGGACTACGACAATGAGCAGTTCTTC. This gives the protein CASCRDYDNEQFF.

This rearrangement joins TRBV11-2 to TRBJ2-1, with D maybe TRBD2 (5 bases). Trimming left V 8 bases short and J 2 bases short, with 16 bases between. This CDR3 has 15 residues. Germline V gene lookup returns CDR1 SGHAT and CDR2 FQNNGV. The CDR3 DNA follows: TGTGCCAGCCGCGGTTCGGGGTCCCCCTACAATGAGCAGTTCTTC. Translating it yields CASRGSGSPYNEQFF.

In its sample, this clonotype was seen many times. This rearrangement joins TRBV18 to TRBJ2-6; 10 nucleotides line up with TRBD1. The CDR3 length is 17 residues. The V segment lost 6 bases and the J segment 3 bases; nucleotides outside the gene matches: 8. From germline, CDR1 is KGHSH and CDR2 LQKENI. Here the CDR3 reads CASSPSTGGDGANVLTF. The CDR3 DNA sequence: TGTGCCAGCTCTCCATCGACAGGGGGCGATGGGGCCAACGTCCTGACTTTC.

This clonotype came up many times. The rearrangement links TRBV12-3 or TRBV12-4 to TRBJ2-1, with D unresolved. V was clipped by 3 bases and J by 6 bases, with 15 bases between them. This CDR3 is built from 15 residues. The CDR3 bases are TGTGCCAGCAGTTTTAGGGCGACCCTGAGCAATGAGCAGTTCTTC. Its translation is CASSFRATLSNEQFF.

The CDR3: CASSEPLYEQYF. The DNA for the CDR3 is TGTGCCAGCAGTGAACCCCTGTACGAGCAGTACTTC. V usage is TRBV2 and J usage is TRBJ2-7; D is ambiguous. The CDR3 is 12 amino acids. The germline V gene encodes CDR1 SNHLY and CDR2 FYNNEI. V shed 2 bases and J shed 4 bases, with 6 bases lying between them.

This sequence joins TRBV6-6 and TRBJ2-1; 13 positions agree with TRBD2. Germline lookup yields CDR1 MNHNY and CDR2 SVGAGI (reference sequence). CDR3 size: 16 residues. Trimming removed 0 bases from V and 9 bases from J; junction bases left unmatched: 5. CDR3 residues: CASSYSPGLAGREQFF. The CDR3, as DNA: TGTGCCAGCAGTTACTCGCCGGGACTAGCGGGACGTGAGCAGTTCTTC.

This clonotype has ten or more counts. The chain carries TRBV6-5 and TRBJ2-6; TRBD1 aligns across 7 bases. This CDR3 has 17 residues. Germline V CDR1 and CDR2: MNHEY, SVGAGI. Trimming cost V 2 bases and J 2 bases; bases outside gene matches: 6. CDR3 bases: TGTGCCAGCAGTTACGGACAGGACGGCACTGGGGCCAACGTCCTGACTTTC. Translating it yields CASSYGQDGTGANVLTF.

V usage is TRBV20-1 and J usage is TRBJ2-3; 14 bases agree with TRBD2. The CDR3 is 15 residues long. With V trimmed by 3 bases and J by 4 bases, 3 bases remained unmatched. Germline lookup yields CDR1 DFQATT and CDR2 SNEGSKA (reference sequence). CDR3 amino acids: CSARGTSGSADTQYF. CDR3 sequence (DNA): TGCAGTGCTAGGGGGACTAGCGGGAGCGCAGATACGCAGTATTTT.

This chain connects TRBV7-9 to TRBJ2-7; 12 bases map to TRBD2. The CDR3 spans 19 residues. Germline assignment: CDR1 SEHNR and CDR2 FQNEAQ (reference sequence). After removal of 5 bases from V and 2 bases from J, the junction contained 16 bases not matched to a gene. CDR3 DNA: TGTGCCAGCAGCCACGGACTAGCGGGAATAGTTGATCTAACCTACGAGCAGTACTTC. As protein: CASSHGLAGIVDLTYEQYF.

J is TRBJ2-7 and V is TRBV7-8; 11 bases agree with TRBD1. V lost 2 bases, J lost 3 bases, and 3 bases stayed unmatched. CDR1 and CDR2 (germline): SGHVS, FQNEAQ. The CDR3 has 15 amino acids. The CDR3 sequence is CASSLRGQGDYEQYF. The CDR3 coding sequence is TGTGCCAGCAGCTTAAGGGGACAGGGGGACTACGAGCAGTACTTC.

In this sample, this clonotype turned up a few times. At one end, the junction sequence differs from germline, possibly due to a read error. The chain uses TRBV19 and TRBJ2-6, with D perhaps TRBD1 (6 bases). Germline V gene sequence: CDR1 LNHDA, CDR2 SQIVND (reference sequence). This CDR3 is 15 amino acids long. The CDR3 region is CASSIQGSGANVLTF. The CDR3 coding sequence is TGTGCCAGTAGTATACAGGGGAGTGGGGCTAACGTCCTGACTTTC.

This clonotype was recorded at least ten times. This sequence joins TRBV12-3 or TRBV12-4 and TRBJ1-3; TRBD1 matches at 7 bases. The CDR3 contains 15 residues. With V trimmed by 4 bases and J by 3 bases, 6 bases remained unmatched. This chain's CDR3 is CASSSEQGIGNTIYF. The CDR3 DNA follows: TGTGCCAGCAGTTCGGAACAGGGGATTGGAAACACCATATATTTT.

This clonotype came up a few times. The chain has TRBV15 and TRBJ2-1; 7 bases line up with TRBD1. Per the germline V gene, CDR1 is LNHNV and CDR2 is YYDKDF (reference sequence). V shed 3 bases, J shed 8 bases, and the junction held 10 bases outside the gene matches. This CDR3 has 15 residues. CDR3 nucleotide sequence: TGTGCCACCAGCAGGGACGGGACAGTTAAAGATGAGCAGTTCTTC. It specifies CATSRDGTVKDEQFF.

V and J are TRBV20-1 and TRBJ2-5; maybe TRBD1 (5 bases). Germline CDR1 is DFQATT and CDR2 is SNEGSKA (reference sequence). This CDR3 has 15 residues. V dropped 3 bases and J dropped 3 bases, with 17 bases sitting between them. In DNA, the CDR3 is TGCAGTGCTAGGAAGTCAGGGAATATGGAAGAGACCCAGTACTTC. Translating it yields CSARKSGNMEETQYF.

The genes are TRBV27 and TRBJ2-1; 10 bases map to TRBD2. Germline V gene data show CDR1 as MNHEY and CDR2 as SMNVEV (reference sequence). The CDR3 is 15 amino acids. V was clipped by 2 bases and J by 6 bases; unmatched bases: 4. The CDR3 loop reads CASSLTSGIANEQFF. In DNA form, the CDR3 reads TGTGCCAGCAGTTTAACTAGCGGGATCGCCAATGAGCAGTTCTTC.